The sequence of this T cell receptor beta chain was determined in a study of CD8 T cells in ankylosing spondylitis. The germline V and J ends were trimmed by 3 bases and 2 bases, with 21 bases remaining between them. Germline V gives CDR1 SGHKS, CDR2 YYEKEE (reference sequence). The CDR3 consists of 17 residues. The study, taken as a whole, reports: Within matched ankylosing spondylitis synovial fluid, disease-linked clones were reportedly significantly enriched.

This clonotype was found many times. Antigen unknown. Quantitative 5'-RACE with molecular barcodes produced the TCR beta libraries. In TCRdb, the 5' RACE reads were re-called with MiXCR into one record per CDR3 protein. The data contain 200,000 to 250,000 distinct CDR3 sequences, 20% to 30% of them singletons. Sequencing was done on a sample of blood, either unsorted or a sorted T cell fraction (not recorded which). The origin of this receptor is a male donor with ankylosing spondylitis or in good health (not recorded which). The chain uses TRBV5-5 and TRBJ2-7; either TRBD1 or TRBD2 may supply D (5 bases each). In DNA form, the CDR3 reads TGTGCCAGCAGCTCATTTACCTTCCGGGACGTAGCCTACGAGCAGTACTTC. Protein product: CASSSFTFRDVAYEQYF.